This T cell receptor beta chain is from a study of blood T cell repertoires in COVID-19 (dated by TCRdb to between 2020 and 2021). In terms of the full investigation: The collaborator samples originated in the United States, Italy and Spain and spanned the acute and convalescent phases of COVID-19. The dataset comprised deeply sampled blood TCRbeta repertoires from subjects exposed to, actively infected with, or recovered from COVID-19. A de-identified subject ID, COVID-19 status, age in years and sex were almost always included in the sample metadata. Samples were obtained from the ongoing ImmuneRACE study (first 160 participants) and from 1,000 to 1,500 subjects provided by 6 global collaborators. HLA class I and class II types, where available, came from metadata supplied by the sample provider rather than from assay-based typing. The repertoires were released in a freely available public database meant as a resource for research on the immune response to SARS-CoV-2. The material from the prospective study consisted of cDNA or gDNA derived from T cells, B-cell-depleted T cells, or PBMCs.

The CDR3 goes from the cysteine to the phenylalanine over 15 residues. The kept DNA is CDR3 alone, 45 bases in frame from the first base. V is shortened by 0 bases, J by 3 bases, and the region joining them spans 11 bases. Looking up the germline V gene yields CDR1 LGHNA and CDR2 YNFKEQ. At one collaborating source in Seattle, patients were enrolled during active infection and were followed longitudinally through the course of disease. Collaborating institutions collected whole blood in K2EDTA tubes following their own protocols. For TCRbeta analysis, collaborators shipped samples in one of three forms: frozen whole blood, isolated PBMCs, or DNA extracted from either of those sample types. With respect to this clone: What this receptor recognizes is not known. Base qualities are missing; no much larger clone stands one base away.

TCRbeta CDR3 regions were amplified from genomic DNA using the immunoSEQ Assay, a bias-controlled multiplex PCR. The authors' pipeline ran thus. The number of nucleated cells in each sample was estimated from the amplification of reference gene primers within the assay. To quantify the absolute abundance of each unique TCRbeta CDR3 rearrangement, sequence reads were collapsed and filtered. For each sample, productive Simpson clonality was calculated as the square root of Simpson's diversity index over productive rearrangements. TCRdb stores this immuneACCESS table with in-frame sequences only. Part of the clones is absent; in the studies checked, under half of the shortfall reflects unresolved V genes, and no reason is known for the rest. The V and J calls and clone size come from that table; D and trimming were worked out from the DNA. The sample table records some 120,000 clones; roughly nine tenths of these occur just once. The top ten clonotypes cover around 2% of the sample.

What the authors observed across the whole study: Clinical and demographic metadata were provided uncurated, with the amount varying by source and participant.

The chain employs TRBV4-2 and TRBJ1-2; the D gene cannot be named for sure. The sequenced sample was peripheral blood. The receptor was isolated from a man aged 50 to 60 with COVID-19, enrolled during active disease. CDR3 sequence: CASSQDLGTHYGYTF. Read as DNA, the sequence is TGTGCCAGCAGCCAAGATCTGGGCACACACTATGGCTACACCTTC.